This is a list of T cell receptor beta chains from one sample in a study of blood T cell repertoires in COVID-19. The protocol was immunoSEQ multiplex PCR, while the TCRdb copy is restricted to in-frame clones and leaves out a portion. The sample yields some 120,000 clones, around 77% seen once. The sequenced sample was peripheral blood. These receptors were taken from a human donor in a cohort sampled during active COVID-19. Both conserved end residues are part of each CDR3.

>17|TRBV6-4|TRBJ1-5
CASQGYFISAGVQPQHF
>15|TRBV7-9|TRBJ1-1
CASSSPKGAGTEAFF
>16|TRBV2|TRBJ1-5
CASTSDRGGSNQPQHF
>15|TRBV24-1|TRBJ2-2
CATGRGAIGSGELFF
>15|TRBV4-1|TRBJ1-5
CASSSRVISNQPQHF
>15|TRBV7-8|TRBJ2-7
CASSLYGQGANEQYF
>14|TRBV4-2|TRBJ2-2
CASSHDKNTGELFF
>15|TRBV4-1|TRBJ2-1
CASSRFRGTHNEQFF
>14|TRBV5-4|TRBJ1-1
CASSLARKNTEAFF
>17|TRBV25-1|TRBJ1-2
CASSELGRGLLGTGYTF
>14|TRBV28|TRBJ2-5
CASIYRGQGETQYF
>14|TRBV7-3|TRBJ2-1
CASSFDRGRDEQFF
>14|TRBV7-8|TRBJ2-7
CASSPTGGRREQYF
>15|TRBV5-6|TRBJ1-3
CASSLEGPGGNTIYF
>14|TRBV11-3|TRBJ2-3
CASSLSSGDDTQYF